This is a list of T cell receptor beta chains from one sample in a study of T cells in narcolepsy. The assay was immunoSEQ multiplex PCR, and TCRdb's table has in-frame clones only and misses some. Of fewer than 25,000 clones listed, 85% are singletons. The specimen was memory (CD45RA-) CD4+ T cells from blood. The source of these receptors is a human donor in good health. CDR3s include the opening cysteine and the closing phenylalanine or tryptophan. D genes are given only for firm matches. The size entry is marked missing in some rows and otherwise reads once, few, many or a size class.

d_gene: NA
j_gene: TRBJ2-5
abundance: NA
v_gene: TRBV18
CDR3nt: TGTGCCAGCTCACCAACGGAGACCCAGTACTTC
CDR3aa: CASSPTETQYF

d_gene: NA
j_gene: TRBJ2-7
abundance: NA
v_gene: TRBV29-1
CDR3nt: TGCAGCGTTGTAGTGGCAGGCGTCGAGCAGTACTTC
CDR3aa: CSVVVAGVEQYF

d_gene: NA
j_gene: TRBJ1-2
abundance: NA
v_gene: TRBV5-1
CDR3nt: TGCGCCAGCAGCTTGGAGGGTTCAGGGAACTATGGCTACACCTTC
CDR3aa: CASSLEGSGNYGYTF

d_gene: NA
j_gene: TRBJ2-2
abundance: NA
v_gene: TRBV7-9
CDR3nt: TGTGCCAGCAGCCAGCTTCGGGGGACCGGGGAGCTGTTTTTT
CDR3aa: CASSQLRGTGELFF

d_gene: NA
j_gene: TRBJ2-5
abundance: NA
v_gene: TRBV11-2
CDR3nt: TGTGCCAGCAGCTTAGGGCAAGAGACCCAGTACTTC
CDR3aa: CASSLGQETQYF

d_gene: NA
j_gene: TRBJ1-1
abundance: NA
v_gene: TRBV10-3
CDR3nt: TGTGCCATCAGACAAACAGGAGACACTGAAGCTTTCTTT
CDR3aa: CAIRQTGDTEAFF

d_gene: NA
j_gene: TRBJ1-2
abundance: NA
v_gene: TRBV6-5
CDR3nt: TGTGCCAGCAGTTACGGGGGGGTCGGAAACTATGGCTACACCTTC
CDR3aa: CASSYGGVGNYGYTF

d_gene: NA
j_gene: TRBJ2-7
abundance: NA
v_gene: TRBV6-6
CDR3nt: TGTGCCAGCAGCCCTTCGACAGGTCTCTACGAGCAGTACTTC
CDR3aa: CASSPSTGLYEQYF

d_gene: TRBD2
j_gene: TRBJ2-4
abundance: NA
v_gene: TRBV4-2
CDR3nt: TGTGCCAGCAGCCAAGTGATCGGGAGGGCCGATGAGGCCAAAAACATTCAGTACTTC
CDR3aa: CASSQVIGRADEAKNIQYF

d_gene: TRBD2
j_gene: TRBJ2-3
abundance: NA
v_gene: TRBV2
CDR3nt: TGTGCCAGCAGTGAGACTAGCGGCACGGATACGCAGTATTTT
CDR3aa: CASSETSGTDTQYF

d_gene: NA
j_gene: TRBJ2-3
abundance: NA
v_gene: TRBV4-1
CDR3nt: TGCGCCAGCAGCCCCCGGGCCCAGGGGACAGATACGCAGTATTTT
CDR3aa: CASSPRAQGTDTQYF

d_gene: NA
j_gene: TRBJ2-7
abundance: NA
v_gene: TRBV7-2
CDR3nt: TGTGCCAGCAGCGTCGCCTACGAGCAGTACTTC
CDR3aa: CASSVAYEQYF

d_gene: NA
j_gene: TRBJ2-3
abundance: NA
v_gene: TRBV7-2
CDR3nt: TGTGCCAGCAGCTTGTCTGGTAATTGGGGGACAGATACGCAGTATTTT
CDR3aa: CASSLSGNWGTDTQYF

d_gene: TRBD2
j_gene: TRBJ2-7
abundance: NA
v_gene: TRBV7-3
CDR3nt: TGTGCCAGCAGCTTTTCGGGAGGGCCTAAAAACGAGCAGTACTTC
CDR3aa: CASSFSGGPKNEQYF

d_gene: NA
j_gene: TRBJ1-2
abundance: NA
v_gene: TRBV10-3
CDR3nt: TGTGCCATCAGTGAGTCTCCTGGGGGGGCGTATGTCTATGGCTACACCTTC
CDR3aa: CAISESPGGAYVYGYTF

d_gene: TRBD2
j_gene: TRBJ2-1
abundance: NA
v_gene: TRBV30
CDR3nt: TGTGCCTGGAGCTACCGAAGCGGGACCTCCTACAATGAGCAGTTCTTC
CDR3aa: CAWSYRSGTSYNEQFF

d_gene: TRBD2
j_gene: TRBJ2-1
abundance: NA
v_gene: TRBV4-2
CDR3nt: TGTGCCAGCAGCCAAGTGAGGTTTAATGGGGACCCGGGACTAGCGGGAGTTGAGCAGTTCTTC
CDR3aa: CASSQVRFNGDPGLAGVEQFF

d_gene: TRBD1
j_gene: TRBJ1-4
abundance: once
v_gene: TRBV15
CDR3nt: TGTGCCACCAGCAGATCCCGGGACAGGGCTAATGAAAAACTGTTTTTT
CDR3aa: CATSRSRDRANEKLFF

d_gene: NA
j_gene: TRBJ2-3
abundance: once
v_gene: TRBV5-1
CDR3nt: TGCGCCAGCAGTGCGACAGGAGCTCTACGAGGCACAGATACGCAGTATTTT
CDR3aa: CASSATGALRGTDTQYF

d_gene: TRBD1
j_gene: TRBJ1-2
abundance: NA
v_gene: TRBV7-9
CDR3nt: TGTGCCAGCAGCTTAGGACAGGGGAACGGTGGCTACACCTTC
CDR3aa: CASSLGQGNGGYTF

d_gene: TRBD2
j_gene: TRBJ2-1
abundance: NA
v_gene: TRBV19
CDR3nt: TGTGCCAGTACGAAGCGGGGTAATGAGCAGTTCTTC
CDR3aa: CASTKRGNEQFF

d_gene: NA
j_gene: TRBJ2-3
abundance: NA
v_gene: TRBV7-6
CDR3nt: TGTGCCAGCAGACAACGACTAGGAAGCACAGATACGCAGTATTTT
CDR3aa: CASRQRLGSTDTQYF

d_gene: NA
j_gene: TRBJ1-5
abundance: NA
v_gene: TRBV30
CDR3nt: TGTGCCTGGAGTGTACTTGGGACCAGCAATCAGCCCCAGCATTTT
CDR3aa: CAWSVLGTSNQPQHF

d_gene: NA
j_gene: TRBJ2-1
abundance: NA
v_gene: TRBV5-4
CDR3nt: TGTGCCAGCAGCCTGGAGGGGGGACACTCCTACAATGAGCAGTTCTTC
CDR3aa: CASSLEGGHSYNEQFF

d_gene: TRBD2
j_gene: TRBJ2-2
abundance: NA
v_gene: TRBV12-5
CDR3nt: TGTGCTAGTGGTAGGCGGGAGGGCCATAACACCGGGGAGCTGTTTTTT
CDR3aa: CASGRREGHNTGELFF

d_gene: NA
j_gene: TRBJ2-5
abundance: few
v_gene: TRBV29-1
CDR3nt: TGCAGCGTTGAAGAGGGAACAGGGAGGCAAGAGACCCAGTACTTC
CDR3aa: CSVEEGTGRQETQYF

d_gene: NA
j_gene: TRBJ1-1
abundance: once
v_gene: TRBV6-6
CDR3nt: TGTGCCAGCAGTTACCCCGGACAGATGGGCACTGAAGCTTTCTTT
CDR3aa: CASSYPGQMGTEAFF